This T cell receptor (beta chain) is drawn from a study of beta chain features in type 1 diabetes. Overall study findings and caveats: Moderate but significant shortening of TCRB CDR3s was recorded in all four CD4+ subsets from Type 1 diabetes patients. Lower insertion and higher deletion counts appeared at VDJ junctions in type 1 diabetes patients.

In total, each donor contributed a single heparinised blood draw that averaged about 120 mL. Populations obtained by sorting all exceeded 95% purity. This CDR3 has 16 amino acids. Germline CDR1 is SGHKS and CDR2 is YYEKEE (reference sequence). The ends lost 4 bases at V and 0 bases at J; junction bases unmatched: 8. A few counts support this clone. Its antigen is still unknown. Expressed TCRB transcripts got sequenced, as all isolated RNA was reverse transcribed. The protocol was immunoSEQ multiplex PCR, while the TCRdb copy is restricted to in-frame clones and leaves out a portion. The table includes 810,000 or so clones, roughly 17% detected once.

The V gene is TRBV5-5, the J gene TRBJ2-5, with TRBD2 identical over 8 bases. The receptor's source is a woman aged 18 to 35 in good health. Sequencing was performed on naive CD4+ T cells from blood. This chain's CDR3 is CASSPQRERYQETQYF. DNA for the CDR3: TGTGCCAGCAGCCCCCAGCGGGAGAGGTACCAAGAGACCCAGTACTTC.